Listed below are T cell receptor beta chains from one sample, sequenced in a study of PD-1 and CTLA-4 blockade in melanoma. Assay used: immunoSEQ multiplex PCR; TCRdb lists only in-frame clones, some missing. The sample has around 31,000 clones, around 93% seen once. Sequenced here: CD8+ T cells from peripheral blood, sampled from a patient given anti-PD-1 treatment. Receptors were obtained from a human donor with melanoma. The CDR3 runs from the conserved cysteine through the conserved F or W. Fields, in order: CDR3 DNA, CDR3 protein, J gene, clone size, V gene, D gene. The D gene is left open where the match is weak. A clone size is listed for some rows: how often the clone was seen (once, few, many), or a class if it is expanded.

CDR3nt: TGTGCCAGCAGCCAAGGTGCGTCCGAGTTCTATGGCTACACCTTC
CDR3aa: CASSQGASEFYGYTF
j_gene: TRBJ1-2
abundance: .
v_gene: TRBV3-1/TRBV3-2
d_gene: .

CDR3nt: TGTGCCAGCAGCATAACAGGGACCGGCGGCAATCAGCCCCAGCATTTT
CDR3aa: CASSITGTGGNQPQHF
j_gene: TRBJ1-5
abundance: .
v_gene: TRBV11-2
d_gene: .

CDR3nt: TGTGCCAGCAGTCTCCAGGGAACTCAGCCCCAGCATTTT
CDR3aa: CASSLQGTQPQHF
j_gene: TRBJ1-5
abundance: once
v_gene: TRBV6-6
d_gene: .

CDR3nt: TGTGCCAGCAGCCAAGATTCTCCAGGGACAGGGGTAGAAAAACTGTTTTTT
CDR3aa: CASSQDSPGTGVEKLFF
j_gene: TRBJ1-4
abundance: .
v_gene: TRBV3-1/TRBV3-2
d_gene: TRBD1

CDR3nt: TGTGCCAGCAGTCTAGCAAGGGAGCAGTTCTTC
CDR3aa: CASSLAREQFF
j_gene: TRBJ2-1
abundance: once
v_gene: TRBV7-9
d_gene: .

CDR3nt: TGTGCCAGCAGCTTAGTGAGCCAGACGGAGACCCAGTACTTC
CDR3aa: CASSLVSQTETQYF
j_gene: TRBJ2-5
abundance: .
v_gene: TRBV11-2
d_gene: .

CDR3nt: TGTGCCAGCAGCTTAGAGGGGGATGGCTACACCTTC
CDR3aa: CASSLEGDGYTF
j_gene: TRBJ1-2
abundance: .
v_gene: TRBV7-9
d_gene: .

CDR3nt: TGCGCCAGCAGCTTGGCGGGGGGGTACACTGAAGCTTTCTTT
CDR3aa: CASSLAGGYTEAFF
j_gene: TRBJ1-1
abundance: .
v_gene: TRBV5-1
d_gene: .

CDR3nt: TGCGCCAGCAGCCAAATGTCCAGCACCAATCAGCCCCAGCATTTT
CDR3aa: CASSQMSSTNQPQHF
j_gene: TRBJ1-5
abundance: .
v_gene: TRBV4-1
d_gene: .

CDR3nt: TGCAGTGCTAGTACGGGAGGCGGGCAGTACTTC
CDR3aa: CSASTGGGQYF
j_gene: TRBJ2-7
abundance: .
v_gene: TRBV20-1
d_gene: TRBD2

CDR3nt: TGTGCCAGCAGCACGGGACAGGGCCATAATTCACCCCTCCACTTT
CDR3aa: CASSTGQGHNSPLHF
j_gene: TRBJ1-6
abundance: .
v_gene: TRBV6-5
d_gene: TRBD1

CDR3nt: TGTGCCAGCAGTTATCACTCTGACAGACCCCAAGTTGGTAACACTGAAGCTTTCTTT
CDR3aa: CASSYHSDRPQVGNTEAFF
j_gene: TRBJ1-1
abundance: .
v_gene: TRBV21-1
d_gene: .

CDR3nt: TGTGCCAGCAGCTTTAGCGAGGATAGCACAGATACGCAGTATTTT
CDR3aa: CASSFSEDSTDTQYF
j_gene: TRBJ2-3
abundance: .
v_gene: TRBV7-9
d_gene: .

CDR3nt: TGCAGCGTTGAGGTTAAGGAACCTTTTCAGCCCCAGCATTTT
CDR3aa: CSVEVKEPFQPQHF
j_gene: TRBJ1-5
abundance: .
v_gene: TRBV29-1
d_gene: .

CDR3nt: TGTGCCAGAGGCGGGGGCAGCACAGATACGCAGTATTTT
CDR3aa: CARGGGSTDTQYF
j_gene: TRBJ2-3
abundance: .
v_gene: TRBV2
d_gene: .

CDR3nt: TGTGCCAGCAAAGGAGGGACCCAGCCCCAGCATTTT
CDR3aa: CASKGGTQPQHF
j_gene: TRBJ1-5
abundance: .
v_gene: TRBV9
d_gene: .

CDR3nt: TGTGCCAGCACCTGGGATAGGAATGGCTACACCTTC
CDR3aa: CASTWDRNGYTF
j_gene: TRBJ1-2
abundance: .
v_gene: TRBV6-5
d_gene: .

CDR3nt: TGTGCCAGCCGGGACAGGGGAACCTACGAGCAGTACTTC
CDR3aa: CASRDRGTYEQYF
j_gene: TRBJ2-7
abundance: .
v_gene: TRBV11-2
d_gene: TRBD1

CDR3nt: TGTGCCAGCAGCCCCGCGGCCGCTGTGGGGGAGCTGTTTTTT
CDR3aa: CASSPAAAVGELFF
j_gene: TRBJ2-2
abundance: .
v_gene: TRBV3-1/TRBV3-2
d_gene: .

CDR3nt: TGCGCCAGCAGCCAAGGGTGGGTTAGCACAGATACGCAGTATTTT
CDR3aa: CASSQGWVSTDTQYF
j_gene: TRBJ2-3
abundance: .
v_gene: TRBV4-1
d_gene: .

CDR3nt: TGTGCCTGGGATGACAGGGGAAAACTGTTTTTT
CDR3aa: CAWDDRGKLFF
j_gene: TRBJ1-4
abundance: .
v_gene: TRBV30
d_gene: TRBD1

CDR3nt: TGTGCCAGCAGGGACAGGGTAAACACTGAAGCTTTCTTT
CDR3aa: CASRDRVNTEAFF
j_gene: TRBJ1-1
abundance: .
v_gene: TRBV2
d_gene: TRBD1

CDR3nt: TGTGCCAGCAGCTTAGAAAGGGGGGGCAATGAGCAGTTCTTC
CDR3aa: CASSLERGGNEQFF
j_gene: TRBJ2-1
abundance: .
v_gene: TRBV7-6
d_gene: .

CDR3nt: TGTGCCAGCAGTTACGCGGGGGCGGCAGAGACCCAGTACTTC
CDR3aa: CASSYAGAAETQYF
j_gene: TRBJ2-5
abundance: .
v_gene: TRBV6-6
d_gene: .

CDR3nt: TGCGCCAGCACCCCGGGAGGACTAAGTTCAGATACGCAGTATTTT
CDR3aa: CASTPGGLSSDTQYF
j_gene: TRBJ2-3
abundance: .
v_gene: TRBV10-1
d_gene: TRBD2

CDR3nt: TGTGCCAGCAGCTCCCCGACAGCGGGTTTCACAGATACGCAGTATTTT
CDR3aa: CASSSPTAGFTDTQYF
j_gene: TRBJ2-3
abundance: .
v_gene: TRBV11-3
d_gene: .

CDR3nt: TGCAGCGCCACAGGATTCACCGGGGAGCTGTTTTTT
CDR3aa: CSATGFTGELFF
j_gene: TRBJ2-2
abundance: once
v_gene: TRBV29-1
d_gene: .

CDR3nt: TGCGCCAGCAGCGGGGACAGGGCGGATGAGCAGTTCTTC
CDR3aa: CASSGDRADEQFF
j_gene: TRBJ2-1
abundance: once
v_gene: TRBV5-1
d_gene: TRBD1

CDR3nt: TGTGCCAGCAGCCCCCGGGACTCGGATACGCAGTATTTT
CDR3aa: CASSPRDSDTQYF
j_gene: TRBJ2-3
abundance: .
v_gene: TRBV3-1/TRBV3-2
d_gene: .

CDR3nt: TGTGCCAGTAGTACGCGGACAGGGCTTATGGGGCCCTTT
CDR3aa: CASSTRTGLMGPF
j_gene: TRBJ1-5
abundance: .
v_gene: TRBV19
d_gene: TRBD1

CDR3nt: TGTGCCAGCAGCCCGAGAATGAACACTGAAGCTTTCTTT
CDR3aa: CASSPRMNTEAFF
j_gene: TRBJ1-1
abundance: .
v_gene: TRBV5-8
d_gene: .

CDR3nt: TGTGCCAGCTCACCGGGACAGGGGAACACTGAAGCTTTCTTT
CDR3aa: CASSPGQGNTEAFF
j_gene: TRBJ1-1
abundance: .
v_gene: TRBV18
d_gene: TRBD1

CDR3nt: TGTGCCAGCAGTTACTTGACCGCGGCGCAAGAGACCCAGTACTTC
CDR3aa: CASSYLTAAQETQYF
j_gene: TRBJ2-5
abundance: .
v_gene: TRBV6-6
d_gene: .

CDR3nt: TGTGCCAGCAGCTTCCCTAGCGGGAGTACGGAGAATGAGCAGTTCTTC
CDR3aa: CASSFPSGSTENEQFF
j_gene: TRBJ2-1
abundance: .
v_gene: TRBV7-2
d_gene: TRBD2

CDR3nt: TGTGCCAGCAGTTTGGAAGGGACTGGGTTCTACGAGCAGTACTTC
CDR3aa: CASSLEGTGFYEQYF
j_gene: TRBJ2-7
abundance: .
v_gene: TRBV27
d_gene: .

CDR3nt: TGTGCCAGCAGCATAATTCAGGGCGCAGAGACCCAGTACTTC
CDR3aa: CASSIIQGAETQYF
j_gene: TRBJ2-5
abundance: .
v_gene: TRBV21-1
d_gene: .

CDR3nt: TGTGCCAGCAGCTTGGGCGGCGAGCAGTACTTC
CDR3aa: CASSLGGEQYF
j_gene: TRBJ2-7
abundance: .
v_gene: TRBV5-4
d_gene: .

CDR3nt: TGTGCCAGCAGAGACGACAGGGTCAAGACAGATACGCAGTATTTT
CDR3aa: CASRDDRVKTDTQYF
j_gene: TRBJ2-3
abundance: .
v_gene: TRBV12-1
d_gene: .

CDR3nt: TGTGCCAGCAGCCCTAGCGGTCGAACGGCCCAGTACTTC
CDR3aa: CASSPSGRTAQYF
j_gene: TRBJ2-5
abundance: .
v_gene: TRBV7-9
d_gene: TRBD2

CDR3nt: TGTGCCAGTGCCCGGGACAGCACCTACGAGCAGTACTTC
CDR3aa: CASARDSTYEQYF
j_gene: TRBJ2-7
abundance: .
v_gene: TRBV19
d_gene: TRBD1

CDR3nt: TGTGCCAGCAGTCCAACCCTAAGTCGGGCGAACACTGAAGCTTTCTTT
CDR3aa: CASSPTLSRANTEAFF
j_gene: TRBJ1-1
abundance: .
v_gene: TRBV7-9
d_gene: .

CDR3nt: TGTGCCAGCAGCGCCCCCGGGACCGAGGGGGAGACCCAGTACTTC
CDR3aa: CASSAPGTEGETQYF
j_gene: TRBJ2-5
abundance: few
v_gene: TRBV2
d_gene: .

CDR3nt: TGTGCCTGGAGTGTAAGGGACAACGGAGAGCAGTACTTC
CDR3aa: CAWSVRDNGEQYF
j_gene: TRBJ2-7
abundance: .
v_gene: TRBV30
d_gene: .

CDR3nt: TGTGCCAGCAGCTTAGGGGGGGACGAGCAGTACTTC
CDR3aa: CASSLGGDEQYF
j_gene: TRBJ2-7
abundance: .
v_gene: TRBV13
d_gene: .

CDR3nt: TGTGCCAGCAGTCGGGACACCTCCTACGAGCAGTACTTC
CDR3aa: CASSRDTSYEQYF
j_gene: TRBJ2-7
abundance: few
v_gene: TRBV2
d_gene: .